This entry lists 25 T cell receptor beta chains sequenced from one sample in a study of blood T cell repertoires in COVID-19 (dated by TCRdb to 2018 to 2021). Library generation was performed with the immunoSEQ multiplex PCR assay. The table was pulled from immuneACCESS by TCRdb, which kept in-frame rearrangements only. Such tables lose some clones; where checked, under half of the loss comes from unresolved V genes, and the rest has no known cause. The sample table lists 350,000 to 400,000 clones, roughly 90% of them with a count of one. The ten largest clones represent more than 0.85% of the sample. The source material was PBMCs or T cells enriched from blood (not recorded which). Source of these receptors: a middle-aged woman who had been exposed to COVID-19.

The chain is built from TRBV30 and TRBJ1-3; 7 bases line up with TRBD1. CDR1 GTSNPN and CDR2 SVGIG come from the germline V gene (reference sequence). There are 15 residues in the CDR3. V lost 0 bases, J lost 0 bases, and 2 bases stayed unmatched. This CDR3 is CAWSVQGYSGNTIYF. The DNA of the CDR3 is TGTGCCTGGAGTGTACAGGGGTACTCTGGAAACACCATATATTTT. The full variable domain, its missing parts supplied by reference TRBV30 and TRBJ1-3, is SQTIHQWPATLVQPVGSPLSLECTVEGTSNPNLYWYRQAAGRGLQLLFYSVGIGQISSEVPQNLSASRPQDRQFILSSKKLLLSDSGFYLCAWSVQGYSGNTIYFGEGSWLTVV.

The chain combines TRBV27 with TRBJ1-5; TRBD1 might be the D (5 bases). The germline V gene has CDR1 MNHEY and CDR2 SMNVEV (reference sequence). Trimming took 0 bases from V and 7 from J, leaving 22 bases between them. CDR3 size: 18 residues. CDR3 sequence reads: CASSLSATPGSGGQPQHF. The CDR3 nucleotides are TGTGCCAGCAGTTTATCGGCCACCCCCGGAAGCGGGGGACAGCCCCAGCATTTT.

The chain links TRBV19 to TRBJ1-5; perhaps TRBD1 as D (6 bases). Germline CDR1 reads LNHDA; CDR2 reads SQIVND (reference sequence). Trimming removed 6 bases at V and 7 bases at J, with 19 bases between. The CDR3 is 15 residues long. The CDR3 bases are TGTGCCAGTAGCCTACAGGGTAATATGGGCCAGCCCCAGCATTTT. It encodes CASSLQGNMGQPQHF.

CDR3 sequence (DNA): TGCGCCAGCAGTGAGTTCCCGGACACCCGGAGTCTTGAGACCCAGTACTTC. This gives the protein CASSEFPDTRSLETQYF. The rearrangement joins TRBV10-1 to TRBJ2-5; tentative D call: TRBD1 (5 bases). This CDR3 is built from 17 residues. Germline V gene lookup returns CDR1 WNHNN and CDR2 SYGVQD (reference sequence). The V end was cut by 1 base, the J end by 5 bases, with 20 bases between.

V is TRBV7-9 and J is TRBJ2-3; D may be TRBD1 (6 bases). The V and J ends lost 6 bases and 2 bases respectively, with 15 bases between them. CDR3 length: 15 amino acids. The germline gives CDR1 SEHNR, CDR2 FQNEAQ (reference sequence). CDR3 residues: CASRESGAFTDTQYF. DNA of the CDR3: TGTGCCAGCAGAGAATCAGGGGCCTTCACAGATACGCAGTATTTT.

V and J are TRBV11-2 and TRBJ2-5; a weak D match, TRBD2 (5 bases). The CDR3 sequence is 14 residues long. Germline CDR1 is SGHAT and CDR2 is FQNNGV. V gave up 1 base and J gave up 0 bases, with 6 bases separating them. CDR3 loop: CASSLGTYQETQYF. CDR3 DNA sequence: TGTGCCAGCAGCTTAGGGACTTACCAAGAGACCCAGTACTTC.

The rearrangement links TRBV11-3 to TRBJ2-3, with TRBD2 matching over 11 bases. CDR3 size: 17 residues. Germline loops: CDR1 SGHNT, CDR2 YENEEA. J was trimmed by 5 bases and V by 1 base; bases with no gene match: 8. Here the CDR3 DNA reads TGTGCCAGCAGCTTAGTTACTAGCGGGGGTGGGCAAGATACGCAGTATTTT. It encodes CASSLVTSGGGQDTQYF.

The V call is TRBV27, the J call TRBJ2-5; possible D gene TRBD1, 6 bases. The ends were cut back, 6 bases at V and 4 bases at J, with 9 bases in the middle. The CDR3 sequence is 12 residues long. The germline CDR1 and CDR2 sequences are MNHEY and SMNVEV (reference sequence). In nucleotides, the CDR3 is TGTGCCAGCAGCCCCAGGGGAGAGACCCAGTACTTC. Its protein is CASSPRGETQYF.

The chain combines TRBV7-2 with TRBJ1-2; D is ambiguous. Trimming left V 5 bases short and J 5 bases short, with 15 bases between. The CDR3 is 14 residues long. Germline values: CDR1 SGHTA, CDR2 FQGNSA. CDR3 protein: CASSRDKATYGYTF. CDR3 nucleotide sequence: TGTGCCAGCAGCCGCGACAAGGCAACATATGGCTACACCTTC.

This chain joins TRBV7-9 and TRBJ1-2; 7 bases fit TRBD1. CDR1 and CDR2 (germline): SEHNR, FQNEAQ (reference sequence). The J segment lost 6 bases and the V segment lost 2 bases, leaving 9 bases of the junction unmatched. The CDR3 is 15 residues long. The chain's CDR3 is CASSLWYDRVNGYTF. The CDR3 nucleotides read TGTGCCAGCAGCTTATGGTACGACAGGGTTAATGGCTACACCTTC.

The rearrangement uses TRBV6-5 and TRBJ2-7; maybe TRBD1 (6 bases). The germline V gene encodes CDR1 MNHEY and CDR2 SVGAGI. V was pared by 6 bases and J by 2 bases, with 8 bases between. This CDR3 contains 12 residues. Here the CDR3 DNA reads TGTGCCAGCAGACAGGGTCCCTACGAGCAGTACTTC. Protein: CASRQGPYEQYF.

This chain connects TRBV19 to TRBJ1-1, with no clear D. Germline CDR1 reads LNHDA; CDR2 reads SQIVND (reference sequence). This CDR3 is 14 amino acids long. Trimming cost V 5 bases and J 0 bases, with 10 bases left between them. This chain's CDR3 is CASSRPYMNTEAFF. DNA for the CDR3: TGTGCCAGTAGTCGCCCGTACATGAACACTGAAGCTTTCTTT.

This clone was counted once. The DNA for the CDR3 is TGTGCCAGCGCGGATTTACAGGGTGTTCGTTCACCCCTCCACTTT. This gives the protein CASADLQGVRSPLHF. V usage is TRBV6-5 and J usage is TRBJ1-6; possible D gene TRBD1, 6 bases. This CDR3 has 15 amino acids. V was shortened by 8 bases and J by 9 bases, with 20 bases between the two germline ends. Germline-derived CDR1 and CDR2 are MNHEY and SVGAGI.

V and J are TRBV14 and TRBJ2-7, with TRBD2 identical over 12 bases. This CDR3 comprises 19 residues. Germline assignment: CDR1 SGHDN and CDR2 FVKESK. V lost 0 bases and J lost 7; bases outside the gene matches: 16. CDR3 DNA sequence: TGTGCCAGCAGCCAAGAAAGTGGGTCTAGCGGGAGGGTTCTCCGTGAGCAGTACTTC. Protein sequence: CASSQESGSSGRVLREQYF.

V and J are TRBV7-2 and TRBJ1-3; 9 bases line up with TRBD1. The CDR3 contains 16 residues. From germline, CDR1 is SGHTA and CDR2 FQGNSA. Unmatched junction bases numbered 9, after V lost 5 bases and J lost 4 bases. In DNA, the CDR3 is TGTGCCAGCAGCCGGACAGGGGAAATGCGGGGAAACACCATATATTTT. Its translation: CASSRTGEMRGNTIYF.

V and J are TRBV23-1 and TRBJ2-3, with a possible D match to TRBD2 (6 bases). TRBV23-1 is an ORF, with its function uncertain. V was shortened by 0 bases and J by 2 bases, with 15 bases between the two germline ends. The CDR3 is made up of 17 amino acids. This CDR3 reads CASSQSEGGPHTDTQYF. The CDR3 DNA reads as TGCGCCAGCAGTCAATCGGAGGGAGGCCCGCACACAGATACGCAGTATTTT.

The chain combines TRBV27 with TRBJ2-1; 14 nucleotides align to TRBD2. Unmatched junction bases numbered 5, after V lost 3 bases and J lost 4 bases. The CDR3 totals 17 residues. Germline V gives CDR1 MNHEY, CDR2 SMNVEV (reference sequence). The CDR3 reads CASSFRTSGRSYNEQFF. In DNA, the CDR3 is TGTGCCAGCAGTTTTAGGACTAGCGGGAGGAGTTACAATGAGCAGTTCTTC.

The rearrangement links TRBV5-1 to TRBJ1-3, with D perhaps matching TRBD1 (5 bases). The CDR3 spans 16 residues. V lost 1 base and J lost 1, with 12 bases in between. Germline loops: CDR1 SGHRS, CDR2 YFSETQ. CDR3 DNA sequence: TGCGCCAGCAGCTTGCCCAAGGGGAGGTCTGGAAACACCATATATTTT. Its translation: CASSLPKGRSGNTIYF.

This sequence joins TRBV30 and TRBJ1-2; 9 bases fit TRBD1. Germline trimming cut 5 bases from V and 4 bases from J; bases unmatched to any gene: 14. The CDR3 is 16 residues long. From germline, CDR1 is GTSNPN and CDR2 SVGIG (reference sequence). CDR3 sequence (DNA): TGTGCCTGGTTGAAACGGGGACAGGGCGAGAGCTATGGCTACACCTTC. It translates to CAWLKRGQGESYGYTF.

This chain uses TRBV6-5 with TRBJ1-2; unclear D gene. The germline V and J ends were trimmed by 4 bases and 6 bases, with 12 bases remaining between them. CDR1 is MNHEY and CDR2 is SVGAGI in the germline V gene. The CDR3 covers 13 residues. The CDR3 nucleotides read TGTGCCAGCAGTTTGGAGGTTTCGAATGGCTACACCTTC. This encodes CASSLEVSNGYTF.

V is TRBV6-5 and J is TRBJ1-2; possible D gene TRBD1, 5 bases. V lost 2 bases, J lost 7 bases, and 11 bases lay in between. The CDR3 is 13 residues long. Looked up from germline, CDR1 is MNHEY and CDR2 is SVGAGI. The CDR3 nucleotides read TGTGCCAGCAGTTACGATCGAAGGGGTGGCTACACCTTC. Amino acids: CASSYDRRGGYTF.

The chain links TRBV5-1 to TRBJ2-7; TRBD1 might be the D (6 bases). The CDR3 length is 14 residues. V was cut by 2 bases and J by 2 bases, with 11 bases left in between. Per germline, CDR1 SGHRS and CDR2 YFSETQ. The CDR3: CASSFPGETYEQYF. The CDR3 DNA reads TGCGCCAGCAGCTTTCCAGGGGAGACCTACGAGCAGTACTTC. The entire variable domain, with the rest obtained from reference TRBV5-1 and TRBJ2-7, is as follows: KAGVTQTPRYLIKTRGQQVTLSCSPISGHRSVSWYQQTPGQGLQFLFEYFSETQRNKGNFPGRFSGRQFSNSRSEMNVSTLELGDSALYLCASSFPGETYEQYFGPGTRLTVT.

V and J are TRBV3-1 (or the pseudogene TRBV3-2) and TRBJ2-3, with D perhaps matching TRBD1 (5 bases). Germline V lookup: CDR1 LGHDT, CDR2 YNNKEL (reference sequence). V was pared by 7 bases and J by 6 bases, with 17 bases between. This CDR3 contains 14 residues. DNA of the CDR3: TGTGCCAGCACCGGACACGCCTCGACGGATACGCAGTATTTT. Its translation is CASTGHASTDTQYF.

This clone has a single count. The rearrangement uses TRBV15 and TRBJ2-7; weak D call: TRBD2 (6 bases). The germline V gene has CDR1 LNHNV and CDR2 YYDKDF (reference sequence). The ends were cut back, 0 bases at V and 1 base at J, with 10 bases in the middle. The CDR3 has 15 amino acids. Here the CDR3 reads CATSREGGVSYEQYF. In DNA, the CDR3 is TGTGCCACCAGCAGAGAGGGCGGGGTGTCCTACGAGCAGTACTTC.

The chain uses TRBV29-1 and TRBJ2-2; D is perhaps TRBD2 (6 bases). The CDR3 loop spans 14 amino acids. Deletions cut 3 bases from V and 0 bases from J, with 8 bases between. Germline V gives CDR1 SQVTM, CDR2 ANQGSEA. CDR3 residues: CSVEAGTNTGELFF. As DNA, the CDR3 is TGCAGCGTTGAGGCGGGAACGAACACCGGGGAGCTGTTTTTT.